The 21 T cell receptor beta chains presented below share a single source sample, sequenced in a study of blood T cell repertoires in COVID-19. Produced via immunoSEQ multiplex PCR; TCRdb's table is partial and in-frame only. The sample includes roughly 100,000 clones, 70% to 90% of them seen just once. Sequencing used peripheral blood. These receptor sequences come from a man in his fifties with active COVID-19.

This clone was found a few times. V is TRBV11-3 and J is TRBJ2-2, with D possibly being TRBD1 (5 bases). Per germline, CDR1 SGHNT and CDR2 YENEEA. CDR3 length equals 16 residues. With 0 bases removed from V and 6 bases from J, the gap between germline ends came to 14 bases. CDR3 amino acids: CASSLEISRAAGELFF. The CDR3, as DNA: TGTGCCAGCAGCTTAGAAATAAGCAGGGCGGCCGGGGAGCTGTTTTTT.

The chain has TRBV5-4 and TRBJ2-2, with 7 bases that match TRBD2. Germline lookup yields CDR1 SGHNT and CDR2 YYREEE (reference sequence). The CDR3 length is 15 residues. With V trimmed by 0 bases and J by 3 bases, 2 bases remained unmatched. CDR3 DNA: TGTGCCAGCAGCTTGGCGGGGGGTCACACCGGGGAGCTGTTTTTT. It is translated as CASSLAGGHTGELFF.

The chain links TRBV21-1 to TRBJ1-1. TRBV21-1 is listed as a pseudogene. The CDR3 sequence is 14 residues long. In DNA form, the CDR3 reads TGTGCCAGCAGCAATGAGGGAGGTAACACTGAAGCTTTCTTT. Its protein is CASSNEGGNTEAFF.

The genes are TRBV9 and TRBJ2-1; 7 positions match TRBD2. The length of the CDR3 is 14 residues. Germline values: CDR1 SGDLS, CDR2 YYNGEE. The ends lost 4 bases at V and 5 bases at J; junction bases unmatched: 6. The CDR3 DNA sequence: TGTGCCAGCAGCTCGGGGGGTATAAACAATGAGCAGTTCTTC. Translated, it gives CASSSGGINNEQFF.

This chain connects TRBV19 to TRBJ1-5; D gene uncertain. Germline CDR1 LNHDA, CDR2 SQIVND (reference sequence). Deletions cut 7 bases from V and 14 bases from J, with 18 bases between. The CDR3 sequence is 12 residues long. The CDR3 region is CASKGFGGMEHF. The CDR3 DNA is TGTGCCAGTAAAGGGTTTGGAGGGATGGAGCATTTT.

The chain is built from TRBV19 and TRBJ1-1; TRBD1 matches at 9 bases. CDR3 length equals 15 residues. In germline, CDR1 is LNHDA, CDR2 SQIVND (reference sequence). With V trimmed by 9 bases and J by 1 base, 9 bases remained unmatched. CDR3 loop: CASWQQGARNTEAFF. The CDR3 nucleotides read TGTGCCAGCTGGCAACAGGGGGCGCGGAACACTGAAGCTTTCTTT.

CDR3 sequence: CAIREASGGATDTQYF. As DNA, the CDR3 is TGTGCCATCAGAGAGGCTAGCGGGGGGGCCACAGATACGCAGTATTTT. The chain is built from TRBV10-3 and TRBJ2-3; 12 bases agree with TRBD2. CDR1 is ENHRY and CDR2 is SYGVKD in the germline V gene. The CDR3 contains 16 residues. The V segment lost 6 bases and the J segment 2 bases; nucleotides outside the gene matches: 6.

Remarks on this clone: Other DNA sequences from this sample encode an identical CDR3 as well. This chain connects TRBV11-1 to TRBJ1-1; D is uncertain. The CDR3 spans 13 residues. The V end lost 6 bases, the J end lost 1 base, and 9 bases lay between the germline ends. Germline CDR1 reads SGHAT; CDR2 reads FQDESV (reference sequence). The CDR3 coding sequence is TGTGCCAGCAGAAAGCAGGAGAACACTGAAGCTTTCTTT. Translation gives CASRKQENTEAFF. The full variable domain, in which reference TRBV11-1 and TRBJ1-1 provide the parts outside the CDR3, is EAEVAQSPRYKITEKSQAVAFWCDPISGHATLYWYRQILGQGPELLVQFQDESVVDDSQLPKDRFSAERLKGVDSTLKIQPAELGDSAMYLCASRKQENTEAFFGQGTRLTVV.

The count of this clone is one. The chain has TRBV7-8 and TRBJ2-4; 10 bases match TRBD1. Per the germline V gene, CDR1 is SGHVS and CDR2 is FQNEAQ. The V gene end was trimmed by 5 bases and the J gene end by 3 bases; junction bases not matched to a gene: 13. The CDR3 loop spans 18 amino acids. CDR3 region: CASSPYLTGGRSKNIQYF. CDR3 in DNA: TGTGCCAGCAGCCCTTACCTGACAGGGGGCCGGAGCAAAAACATTCAGTACTTC. The variable domain in full, with the rest retrieved from reference TRBV7-8 and TRBJ2-4, is GAGVSQSPRYKVAKRGQDVALRCDPISGHVSLFWYQQALGQGPEFLTYFQNEAQLDKSGLPSDRFFAERPEGSVSTLKIQRTQQEDSAVYLCASSPYLTGGRSKNIQYFGAGTRLSVL.

This sequence joins TRBV19 and TRBJ2-3, with 7 bases aligning to TRBD1. Germline CDR1 is LNHDA and CDR2 is SQIVND (reference sequence). This CDR3 region has 15 residues. V was pared by 6 bases and J by 1 base, with 7 bases of the junction left unmatched. Here the CDR3 reads CASRQGERGTDTQYF. CDR3 coding DNA: TGTGCCAGTAGGCAGGGGGAGAGGGGCACAGATACGCAGTATTTT. Together with reference TRBV19 and TRBJ2-3, the CDR3 gives the full variable domain: DGGITQSPKYLFRKEGQNVTLSCEQNLNHDAMYWYRQDPGQGLRLIYYSQIVNDFQKGDIAEGYSVSREKKESFPLTVTSAQKNPTAFYLCASRQGERGTDTQYFGPGTRLTVL.

CDR3 amino acids: CASNPQGQPQHF. The CDR3 coding sequence is TGTGCCAGCAACCCACAGGGGCAGCCCCAGCATTTT. The genes are TRBV12-3 or TRBV12-4 and TRBJ1-5; TRBD1 matches at 7 bases. The CDR3 runs 12 residues. V was pared by 7 bases and J by 7 bases, with 4 bases of the junction left unmatched.

The chain recombines TRBV7-2 with TRBJ2-7; TRBD2 matches at 7 bases. The germline CDR1 and CDR2 sequences are SGHTA and FQGNSA. This CDR3 is 15 amino acids long. V shed 1 base and J 0 bases; nucleotides not matched to a gene: 3. In nucleotides, the CDR3 is TGTGCCAGCAGCTTAGTATGGGGGGGCTCCTACGAGCAGTACTTC. Translated: CASSLVWGGSYEQYF.

This clone has only one observation. V gene TRBV6-1 combines with J gene TRBJ1-1; TRBD1 aligns across 7 bases. The J segment lost 2 bases and the V segment lost 3 bases, leaving 6 bases of the junction unmatched. In germline, CDR1 is MNHNS, CDR2 SASEGT. This CDR3 has 15 amino acids. The chain's CDR3 is CASSEPGQPNTEAFF. CDR3 nucleotides: TGTGCCAGCAGTGAGCCGGGACAGCCAAACACTGAAGCTTTCTTT.

This chain connects TRBV2 to TRBJ2-5; D is ambiguous. Trimming cost V 4 bases and J 5 bases, with 8 bases left between them. Germline assignment: CDR1 SNHLY and CDR2 FYNNEI. The CDR3 has 12 residues. The CDR3 DNA sequence: TGTGCCAGCAGTGTAACAGCTGAGACCCAGTACTTC. Translating it yields CASSVTAETQYF.

This chain uses TRBV6-5 with TRBJ1-1; D perhaps matches TRBD1 (5 bases). This CDR3 comprises 12 residues. In germline, CDR1 is MNHEY, CDR2 SVGAGI. Deletions cut 10 bases from V and 4 bases from J, with 13 bases between. The DNA for the CDR3 is TGTGCCACAACCCGGGGGGGCACTGAAGCTTTCTTT. Amino acids: CATTRGGTEAFF.

This clone occurred once. The V gene is TRBV12-3 or TRBV12-4, the J gene TRBJ1-1; D is unclear. V was trimmed by 6 bases and J by 5 bases, leaving 10 bases between them. The CDR3 consists of 12 residues. The CDR3, as DNA: TGTGCCAGCAGGAGGCGAGGGACTGAAGCTTTCTTT. It yields the protein CASRRRGTEAFF.

The chain uses TRBV7-9 and TRBJ1-4; D is possibly TRBD1 (6 bases). This CDR3 has 17 residues. The ends were cut back, 3 bases at V and 4 bases at J, with 18 bases in the middle. The germline CDR1 and CDR2 sequences are SEHNR and FQNEAQ (reference sequence). CDR3 bases: TGTGCCAGCAGCTTGCGCGGCAGGGGCGGACTTAATGAAAAACTGTTTTTT. Its translation: CASSLRGRGGLNEKLFF.

The chain carries TRBV7-8 and TRBJ1-2; possibly TRBD1 for D (6 bases). This CDR3 is built from 14 residues. The germline CDR1 and CDR2 sequences are SGHVS and FQNEAQ. The V end was cut by 5 bases, the J end by 5 bases, with 15 bases between. The CDR3 DNA follows: TGTGCCAGCAGCCAGGACAGCAGTTCATATGGCTACACCTTC. Translated, it gives CASSQDSSSYGYTF.

The gene calls are TRBV12-3 or TRBV12-4 and TRBJ2-7, with TRBD1 as a possible D gene (5 bases). V gave up 5 bases and J gave up 9 bases, with 14 bases separating them. The CDR3 has 12 residues. This CDR3 is CASSLRQNAQYF. The DNA for the CDR3 is TGTGCCAGCAGTCTCCGACAGAACGCGCAGTACTTC.

In this sample, this clone turned up once. The V and J genes are TRBV5-1 and TRBJ2-5; no clear D. Germline-derived CDR1 and CDR2 are SGHRS and YFSETQ. The CDR3 has 12 amino acids. Trimming removed 5 bases from V and 2 bases from J, with 7 bases in between. DNA of the CDR3: TGCGCCAGCAGGTCACTGCAAGAGACCCAGTACTTC. Translated, it gives CASRSLQETQYF.

V is TRBV15 and J is TRBJ2-2; tentative D call: TRBD2 (6 bases). V was shortened by 7 bases and J by 2 bases, with 20 bases between the two germline ends. This CDR3 has 17 amino acids. The germline CDR1 and CDR2 sequences are LNHNV and YYDKDF (reference sequence). This chain's CDR3 is CATTKGLAYYNTGELFF. CDR3 DNA: TGTGCCACCACTAAGGGACTTGCCTATTACAACACCGGGGAGCTGTTTTTT.